A selection of T cell receptor beta chains follows, all from one sample in a study of T cell responses to AZD1222 COVID-19 vaccine. Measured with immunoSEQ multiplex PCR; TCRdb has only the in-frame clones, and not every one. The sample includes roughly 100,000 clones, 85% to 90% seen only once; the top ten take approximately 5.1%. Sequencing was performed on peripheral blood, taken on day 0 of AZD1222 vaccination. The receptors come from an adult in good health. The CDR3 runs from the conserved cysteine through the conserved F or W. D genes are given only for firm matches. Where a row states a size, it is once, few, many or the class of an expanded clone; other rows omit it.

CDR3	DNA	size	D	V	J
CAWRRRGSRGETQYF	TGTGCCTGGAGGAGAAGGGGCAGCCGAGGAGAGACCCAGTACTTC	.	.	TRBV30	TRBJ2-5
CASSFRASEYQETQYF	TGTGCCAGCAGCTTTCGGGCTAGCGAGTACCAAGAGACCCAGTACTTC	.	.	TRBV11-3	TRBJ2-5
CASSFGVSGNTIYF	TGTGCCAGCAGTTTCGGAGTCTCTGGAAACACCATATATTTT	.	.	TRBV28	TRBJ1-3
CASSVTQGFSNQPQHF	TGTGCCAGCAGTGTTACACAGGGGTTCAGCAATCAGCCCCAGCATTTT	few	TRBD1	TRBV2	TRBJ1-5
CASRLGVVNQPQHF	TGTGCCAGCAGATTAGGGGTTGTTAATCAGCCCCAGCATTTT	.	.	TRBV28	TRBJ1-5
CAWSARIGSSSGNTIYF	TGTGCCTGGAGTGCACGAATTGGCAGCTCCTCTGGAAACACCATATATTTT	.	.	TRBV30	TRBJ1-3
CASSLGLLQETQYF	TGTGCCAGCAGCTTAGGTCTCCTTCAAGAGACCCAGTACTTC	.	.	TRBV11-2	TRBJ2-5
CASSLTPPDSYEQYF	TGTGCCAGCAGTCTAACCCCCCCAGATTCCTACGAGCAGTACTTC	.	.	TRBV28	TRBJ2-7
CAIMGGVAYEQYF	TGTGCCATCATGGGAGGGGTAGCCTACGAGCAGTACTTC	.	TRBD2	TRBV10-3	TRBJ2-7
CASSQEGVSNYGYTF	TGTGCCAGCAGCCAAGAAGGTGTCAGTAACTATGGCTACACCTTC	.	.	TRBV4-2	TRBJ1-2
CASSLSRSSYEQYF	TGCGCCAGCAGCTTGTCGAGGTCCTCCTACGAGCAGTACTTC	.	.	TRBV5-1	TRBJ2-7
CASSLGGKDYGYTF	TGTGCCAGCAGTTTAGGAGGGAAGGACTATGGCTACACCTTC	.	.	TRBV28	TRBJ1-2
CATNGAADRTGELFF	TGTGCCACTAACGGGGCGGCGGATCGCACCGGGGAGCTGTTTTTT	.	.	TRBV7-2	TRBJ2-2
CASSLGQANEKLFF	TGCGCCAGCAGCTTGGGACAGGCTAATGAAAAACTGTTTTTT	.	.	TRBV5-1	TRBJ1-4
CASSLVSGPARMNTEAFF	TGTGCCAGCAGCTTAGTATCTGGGCCGGCTAGGATGAACACTGAAGCTTTCTTT	.	.	TRBV7-2	TRBJ1-1
CASSYTGVNYGYTF	TGTGCCAGCAGCTATACAGGAGTTAACTATGGCTACACCTTC	.	.	TRBV11-2	TRBJ1-2
CTSSVIEAFF	TGTACCAGCAGTGTGATTGAAGCTTTCTTT	.	.	TRBV6-4	TRBJ1-1
CAWSVGITRDDEQFF	TGTGCCTGGAGTGTCGGGATCACCCGGGACGATGAGCAGTTCTTC	.	.	TRBV30	TRBJ2-1
CASSLRRAVQETQYF	TGTGCCAGCAGCTTGCGCAGGGCAGTGCAAGAGACCCAGTACTTC	once	.	TRBV5-6	TRBJ2-5
CASSWDSSYNEQFF	TGTGCCAGCAGTTGGGACAGCTCCTACAATGAGCAGTTCTTC	.	TRBD1	TRBV6-2/TRBV6-3	TRBJ2-1
CASRVRGGYGYTF	TGTGCCAGCAGGGTACGGGGCGGCTATGGCTACACCTTC	.	.	TRBV27	TRBJ1-2
CASSVGTANNEQFF	TGCGCCAGCAGCGTCGGGACAGCCAACAATGAGCAGTTCTTC	.	TRBD1	TRBV5-1	TRBJ2-1